A single TCR beta chain is shown here with its context. No antigen is known for it. The data originate from a study of shared clonotypes between healthy human individuals. General observations from the study: When compared with the clonotypes that were shared by all four sorted-subset donors, the non-shared clonotypes turned out to have lower generation probabilities. The study generally estimated greater richness for naive than memory subsets. Sharing of clonotypes among donors was expected to vary with sequencing depth.

Assay: immunoSEQ multiplex PCR; the TCRdb copy retains only in-frame clones and omits some. The sample lists some 2 million clones, about 95% occurring once. The sequenced sample consisted of naive CD4+ T cells sorted from blood. Described subset: CD45RA+ positively selected. This clonotype was obtained from a man between 18 and 29 years old in good health.

The DNA for the CDR3 is TGTGCCAGCAGCCGGACAGGGGATTACAATGAGCAGTTCTTC. It encodes CASSRTGDYNEQFF. The V gene is TRBV7-6, the J gene TRBJ2-1, with 9 bases aligning to TRBD1. The germline V gene encodes CDR1 SGHVS and CDR2 FNYEAQ. Trimming at V came to 5 bases and at J to 4 bases, leaving 3 bases not matched to a gene. CDR3 length: 14 amino acids.